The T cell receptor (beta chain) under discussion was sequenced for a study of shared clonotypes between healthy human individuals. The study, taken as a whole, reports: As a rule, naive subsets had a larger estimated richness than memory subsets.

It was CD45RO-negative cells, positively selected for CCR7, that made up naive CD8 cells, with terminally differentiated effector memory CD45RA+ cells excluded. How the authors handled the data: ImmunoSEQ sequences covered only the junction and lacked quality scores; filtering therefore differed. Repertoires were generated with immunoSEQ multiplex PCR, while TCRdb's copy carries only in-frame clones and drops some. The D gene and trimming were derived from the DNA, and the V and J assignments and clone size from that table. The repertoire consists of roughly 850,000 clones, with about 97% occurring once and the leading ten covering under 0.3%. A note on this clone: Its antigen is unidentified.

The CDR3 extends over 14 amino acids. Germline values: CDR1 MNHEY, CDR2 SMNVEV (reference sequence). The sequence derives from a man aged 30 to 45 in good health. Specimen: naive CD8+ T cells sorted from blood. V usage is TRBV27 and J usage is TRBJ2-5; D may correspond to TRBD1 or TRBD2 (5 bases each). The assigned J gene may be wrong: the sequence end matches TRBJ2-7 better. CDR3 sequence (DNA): TGTGCCAGCAGTTTTTCCGGGACGCCCTACGAGCAGTACTTC. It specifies CASSFSGTPYEQYF.